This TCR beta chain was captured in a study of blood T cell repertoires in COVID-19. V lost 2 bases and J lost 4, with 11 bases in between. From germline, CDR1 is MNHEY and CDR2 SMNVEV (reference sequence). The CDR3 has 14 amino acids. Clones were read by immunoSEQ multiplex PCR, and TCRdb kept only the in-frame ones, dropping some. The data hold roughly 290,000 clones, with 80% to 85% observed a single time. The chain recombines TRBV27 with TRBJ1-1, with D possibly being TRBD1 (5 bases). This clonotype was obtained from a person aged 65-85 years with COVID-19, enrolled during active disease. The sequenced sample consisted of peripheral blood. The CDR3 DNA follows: TGTGCCAGCAGTTTAAGTTGGAGGGGCACTGAAGCTTTCTTT. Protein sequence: CASSLSWRGTEAFF.